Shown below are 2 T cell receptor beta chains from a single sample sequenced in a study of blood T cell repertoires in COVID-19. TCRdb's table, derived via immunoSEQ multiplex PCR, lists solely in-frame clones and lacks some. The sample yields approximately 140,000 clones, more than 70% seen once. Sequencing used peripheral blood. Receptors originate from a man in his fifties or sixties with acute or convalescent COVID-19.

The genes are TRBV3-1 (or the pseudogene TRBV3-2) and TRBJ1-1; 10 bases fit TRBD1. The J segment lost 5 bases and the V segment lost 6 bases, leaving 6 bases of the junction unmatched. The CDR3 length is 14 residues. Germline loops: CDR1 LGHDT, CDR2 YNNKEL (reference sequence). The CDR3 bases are TGTGCCAGCAGGGACAGGGGGATGGGGACTGAAGCTTTCTTT. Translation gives CASRDRGMGTEAFF.

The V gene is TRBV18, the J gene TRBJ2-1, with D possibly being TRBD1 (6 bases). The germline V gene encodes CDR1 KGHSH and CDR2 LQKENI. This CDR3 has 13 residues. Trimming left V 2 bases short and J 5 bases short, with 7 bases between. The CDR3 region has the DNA TGTGCCAGCTCACCAGGACAGAACAATGAGCAGTTCTTC. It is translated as CASSPGQNNEQFF.